The 25 T cell receptor beta chains reported below all come from one sample, sequenced in a study of T cell repertoires in cytomegalovirus infection. One entry per CDR3 protein, called by TCRdb with MiXCR from the reads. There are 300,000 to 400,000 distinct CDR3 sequences in the sample; roughly 9.5% occur only once, and 3.5% to 4.5% lies in the top ten. Sequenced sample: PBMCs. The receptors were sampled from a human donor in good health (CMV status not recorded). Some clones in this sample may be carry-over from other donors' samples.

The chain couples TRBV20-1 to TRBJ2-3, with no clear D. In germline, CDR1 is DFQATT, CDR2 SNEGSKA (reference sequence). The V end was cut by 6 bases, the J end by 3 bases, with 25 bases between. The CDR3 extends over 17 amino acids. CDR3 nucleotide sequence: TGCAGTGCCTTTCCCTCGTTGGGAACACTATCAACAGATACGCAGTATTTT. This sequence encodes CSAFPSLGTLSTDTQYF.

This clonotype has a count of ten or more. The rearrangement links TRBV19 to TRBJ2-5; 10 bases fit TRBD1. CDR1 is LNHDA, CDR2 SQIVND, per germline (reference sequence). J was trimmed by 5 bases and V by 6 bases; bases with no gene match: 9. The CDR3 has 15 amino acids. The CDR3 nucleotides read TGTGCCAGTAGGTTAACCGGGACAGGGGTCGAGACCCAGTACTTC. Its translation: CASRLTGTGVETQYF.

The V gene is TRBV5-1, the J gene TRBJ1-6; tentatively, D is TRBD1 (6 bases). V lost 0 bases, J lost 8 bases, and 15 bases lay in between. The CDR3 contains 16 residues. From germline, CDR1 is SGHRS and CDR2 YFSETQ. As DNA, the CDR3 is TGCGCCAGCAGCTTGGGGACAGACGATTCGGATTCACCCCTCCACTTT. Amino acid sequence: CASSLGTDDSDSPLHF.

This clonotype was detected ten times or more. The J gene is TRBJ2-7, the V gene TRBV7-2, with 7 bases aligning to TRBD2. The V and J ends lost 1 base and 0 bases, in that order; junction bases with no gene match: 9. The germline CDR1 and CDR2 sequences are SGHTA and FQGNSA. This CDR3 is 17 amino acids long. The CDR3 is CASSLGYGGGSSYEQYF. The CDR3 DNA reads TGTGCCAGCAGCTTAGGGTACGGGGGAGGGAGCTCCTACGAGCAGTACTTC. Full variable domain (rest looked up from reference TRBV7-2 and TRBJ2-7): GAGVSQSPSNKVTEKGKDVELRCDPISGHTALYWYRQSLGQGLEFLIYFQGNSAPDKSGLPSDRFSAERTGGSVSTLTIQRTQQEDSAVYLCASSLGYGGGSSYEQYFGPGTRLTVT.

The chain employs TRBV27 and TRBJ2-7, with D perhaps TRBD2 (5 bases). Trimming removed 3 bases from V and 4 bases from J, with 13 bases in between. This CDR3 is 14 amino acids long. Germline V gene lookup returns CDR1 MNHEY and CDR2 SMNVEV (reference sequence). In DNA form, the CDR3 reads TGTGCCAGCAGTTTGCTGGTGGGGAGTTACGAGCAGTACTTC. Protein product: CASSLLVGSYEQYF.

This clonotype was observed at least ten times. The V call is TRBV7-9, the J call TRBJ1-1; TRBD1 might be the D (6 bases). Germline V gene lookup returns CDR1 SEHNR and CDR2 FQNEAQ (reference sequence). The CDR3 extends over 14 amino acids. V lost 10 bases and J 6 bases, leaving 21 bases between the germline ends. The CDR3 DNA is TGTGCCACCCCGCCTGGGGGGGGCGGTCCTGAAGCTTTCTTT. Amino acid sequence: CATPPGGGGPEAFF.

CDR3 protein: CASRPGQNSGNTIYF. The CDR3 DNA sequence: TGTGCCAGCAGACCCGGACAGAACTCTGGAAACACCATATATTTT. The J gene is TRBJ1-3, the V gene TRBV12-3 or TRBV12-4, with D possibly being TRBD1 (6 bases). Trimming shortened V by 6 bases and J by 0 bases, and 12 bases separated the two germline ends. The CDR3 sequence is 15 residues long.

The rearrangement joins TRBV15 to TRBJ1-1; D might be TRBD1 (6 bases). The CDR3 consists of 13 residues. From germline, CDR1 is LNHNV and CDR2 YYDKDF (reference sequence). V shed 5 bases and J shed 1 base, with 8 bases lying between them. The CDR3 DNA sequence: TGTGCCACCAGCTTGGACAGGAACACTGAAGCTTTCTTT. This translates into CATSLDRNTEAFF.

This clonotype was seen more than once but under ten times. The J gene is TRBJ1-4, the V gene TRBV7-2; D remains unclear. The CDR3 is 14 residues long. Germline values: CDR1 SGHTA, CDR2 FQGNSA. Trimming pared 6 bases from V and 0 bases from J, leaving 8 bases between. The CDR3 reads CASSHYPTNEKLFF. The CDR3 DNA reads TGTGCCAGCAGTCACTATCCAACTAATGAAAAACTGTTTTTT.

This clonotype was seen ten or more times. The gene calls are TRBV7-2 and TRBJ2-2; TRBD2 matches 8 bases. The CDR3 covers 12 residues. The V and J ends lost 11 bases and 4 bases, in that order; junction bases with no gene match: 3. The germline V gene has CDR1 SGHTA and CDR2 FQGNSA. CDR3: CAGGGFTGELFF. CDR3 DNA: TGTGCCGGCGGGGGGTTCACCGGGGAGCTGTTTTTT.

This clonotype has ten or more counts. The V call is TRBV12-3 or TRBV12-4, the J call TRBJ1-1; 7 bases fit TRBD1. Trimming at V came to 6 bases and at J to 4 bases, leaving 5 bases not matched to a gene. This CDR3 spans 13 amino acids. The CDR3 loop reads CASSAAGGTEAFF. CDR3 nucleotide sequence: TGTGCCAGCAGCGCAGCAGGGGGCACTGAAGCTTTCTTT.

This clonotype was observed a handful of times. The chain couples TRBV6-5 to TRBJ2-3; 9 nucleotides align to TRBD2. Germline trimming cut 10 bases from V and 2 bases from J; bases unmatched to any gene: 13. The CDR3 runs to 16 residues. Germline CDR1 MNHEY, CDR2 SVGAGI. Here the CDR3 DNA reads TGTGCCAACAGGAGCCTAGCGGGACTCTTCACAGATACGCAGTATTTT. Its translation is CANRSLAGLFTDTQYF.

This clonotype was picked up many times. CDR3 residues: CASSFRAYEAETQYF. The CDR3 coding sequence is TGTGCCAGCAGCTTCCGGGCCTATGAGGCAGAGACCCAGTACTTC. This chain joins TRBV7-2 and TRBJ2-5; D is uncertain. CDR1 and CDR2 (germline): SGHTA, FQGNSA. Trimming stripped 3 bases from V and 4 bases from J, with 15 bases between. The CDR3 covers 15 residues.

This chain links TRBV27 with TRBJ2-7; perhaps TRBD1 as D (6 bases). The CDR3 covers 14 residues. V lost 4 bases and J lost 7, with 17 bases in between. Germline V lookup: CDR1 MNHEY, CDR2 SMNVEV (reference sequence). CDR3 region: CASSYNTGTREQYF. In nucleotides, the CDR3 is TGTGCCAGCAGTTACAATACAGGGACGCGGGAGCAGTACTTC.

This clonotype was detected many times. This rearrangement joins TRBV7-6 to TRBJ1-2; 9 bases match TRBD1. This CDR3 is 16 amino acids long. Trimming took 0 bases from V and 2 from J; bases not matched to a gene: 4. The germline V gene encodes CDR1 SGHVS and CDR2 FNYEAQ. The CDR3, as DNA: TGTGCCAGCAGCTTAGCGGGGACAGGGACCAACTATGGCTACACCTTC. This sequence encodes CASSLAGTGTNYGYTF.

This clonotype was found a few times. The rearrangement links TRBV4-3 to TRBJ1-2, with unresolved D. Germline CDR1 is LGHNA and CDR2 is YSLEER. Trimming took off 0 bases at V and 4 bases at J, with 12 bases between the two ends. The CDR3 has 15 residues. CDR3 in DNA: TGCGCCAGCAGCCAAGATGGCGGGGAGGTCTATGGCTACACCTTC. This gives the protein CASSQDGGEVYGYTF.

There are a few counts of this clonotype. This chain uses TRBV14 with TRBJ1-2; TRBD1 might be the D (5 bases). V lost 2 bases, J lost 8 bases, and 6 bases lay in between. In germline, CDR1 is SGHDN, CDR2 FVKESK. The CDR3 runs 11 residues. The CDR3: CASSQKGGYTF. The CDR3 DNA reads as TGTGCCAGCAGCCAAAAGGGGGGCTACACCTTC. Supplemented by reference TRBV14 and TRBJ1-2, the full variable domain reads EAGVTQFPSHSVIEKGQTVTLRCDPISGHDNLYWYRRVMGKEIKFLLHFVKESKQDESGMPNNRFLAERTGGTYSTLKVQPAELEDSGVYFCASSQKGGYTFGSGTRLTVV.

The genes are TRBV6-2 or TRBV6-3 and TRBJ2-2; D is unresolved. From germline, CDR1 is MNHEY and CDR2 SVGEGT. V was cut by 8 bases and J by 3 bases, with 13 bases left in between. The CDR3 spans 14 residues. The CDR3, as DNA: TGTGCCAGCTGGGGAAAGCGCTACACCGGGGAGCTGTTTTTT. It encodes CASWGKRYTGELFF.

The V gene is TRBV6-1, the J gene TRBJ2-6, with 7 bases lining up with TRBD1. V lost 1 base and J lost 19; bases outside the gene matches: 7. The germline gives CDR1 MNHNS, CDR2 SASEGT. The CDR3 runs 12 residues. The CDR3 region has the DNA TGTGCCAGCAGTGAAGGTCGTCAGGGGGAAACTTTC. Translated, it gives CASSEGRQGETF.

This clonotype occurred many times. This chain uses TRBV30 with TRBJ1-4; tentative D call: TRBD1 (5 bases). Germline CDR1 and CDR2: GTSNPN and SVGIG (reference sequence). Deletions cut 1 base from V and 4 bases from J, with 7 bases between. This CDR3 comprises 13 residues. The CDR3, as DNA: TGTGCCTGGAGTGGAGACAGTAATGAAAAACTGTTTTTT. Its protein is CAWSGDSNEKLFF.

The sample holds a few counts of this clonotype. The chain uses TRBV11-3 and TRBJ2-2; 15 bases map to TRBD2. Germline CDR1 is SGHNT and CDR2 is YENEEA. The ends lost 4 bases at V and 7 bases at J; junction bases unmatched: 7. The CDR3 loop spans 17 amino acids. CDR3 loop: CASSSGGLAGGIGELFF. The CDR3, as DNA: TGTGCCAGCAGCTCGGGAGGACTAGCGGGAGGGATCGGGGAGCTGTTTTTT.

In this sample, this clonotype turned up many times. V is TRBV5-1 and J is TRBJ2-1; tentatively, D is TRBD2 (5 bases). The CDR3 spans 13 residues. Germline CDR1 is SGHRS and CDR2 is YFSETQ. Trimming took 3 bases from V and 7 from J, leaving 11 bases between them. The CDR3 loop is CASSSLSGNEQFF. The CDR3 DNA reads TGCGCCAGCAGCTCTCTCAGCGGAAATGAGCAGTTCTTC.

This chain joins TRBV4-1 and TRBJ1-2; a possible D gene is TRBD1 (5 bases). In germline, CDR1 is MGHRA, CDR2 YSYEKL. Trimming stripped 4 bases from V and 5 bases from J, with 20 bases between. The CDR3 is 16 amino acids. The DNA of the CDR3 is TGCGCCAGCAGCCGAGAGGACATCAGCCAAGGTTATGGCTACACCTTC. It specifies CASSREDISQGYGYTF.

This clonotype was seen a few times. The chain uses TRBV6-1 and TRBJ2-1, with D perhaps matching TRBD1 or TRBD2 (5 bases each). Trimming took 6 bases from V and 7 from J, leaving 25 bases between them. This CDR3 region has 17 residues. Germline CDR1 reads MNHNS; CDR2 reads SASEGT. CDR3 nucleotides: TGTGCCAGCAGCACAGCTCCCGGGGCTGGGGTTAAGAATGAGCAGTTCTTC. This translates into CASSTAPGAGVKNEQFF.

In its sample, this clonotype was seen many times. V and J are TRBV7-2 and TRBJ2-3, with 9 positions matching TRBD1. V lost 3 bases, J lost 6 bases, and 4 bases stayed unmatched. The CDR3 is made up of 14 amino acids. The germline V gene has CDR1 SGHTA and CDR2 FQGNSA. DNA of the CDR3: TGTGCCAGCAGCTTGGACAGGGGTGCGGATACGCAGTATTTT. It specifies CASSLDRGADTQYF.